Reported below is one T cell receptor beta chain. Trimming took off 5 bases at V and 4 bases at J, with 11 bases between the two ends. CDR1 SGHVS and CDR2 FQNEAQ come from the germline V gene. There are 13 residues in the CDR3. The data derive from a study of blood T cell dynamics during melanoma immunotherapy. About the research overall: First-line therapy was either pembrolizumab or nivolumab with ipilimumab for metastatic melanoma.

DNA loading was fixed at 350 ng for all bulk PBMC samples. Only in-frame clones appear in the TCRdb table, and some are missing; sequencing was by immunoSEQ multiplex PCR. The sample comprises about 7,300 clones, roughly 77% of which are singletons, and around 13% rests with the top ten. Time point denoted: week 3, after first cycle of checkpoint inhibitor. Disease control meant complete response, partial response or stable disease at 12 weeks. Prior systemic cancer therapy, immunosuppressant use and other active malignancies excluded patients. The sequence was obtained from a human donor with melanoma. V usage is TRBV7-8 and J usage is TRBJ1-1; possible D gene TRBD1, 5 bases. The sample consisted of blood, taken from a patient treated with checkpoint blockade. CDR3 sequence reads: CASSTSRATEAFF. CDR3 coding DNA: TGTGCCAGCAGCACAAGCAGGGCCACTGAAGCTTTCTTT.